This TCR beta chain originates from a study of blood T cell repertoires in COVID-19. The overall study: Collection of acute and convalescent COVID-19 samples took place in the United States, Italy and Spain. From T cells, B-cell-depleted T cells, or PBMCs came the material, which was cDNA or gDNA.

As processed by the authors: Estimation of nucleated cell counts relied on the amplification of reference gene primers. The protocol was immunoSEQ multiplex PCR, while the TCRdb copy is restricted to in-frame clones and leaves out a portion. V and J calls and clone size are copied from that table; D and trimming were computed from the DNA. The table lists 160,000 or so clones, around 80% of them singletons. V was trimmed by 6 bases and J by 7 bases, leaving 13 bases between them. The CDR3 has 13 amino acids. Per germline, CDR1 SQVTM and CDR2 ANQGSEA. This clone was seen only a few times. The sample taken for sequencing was peripheral blood. J is TRBJ1-6 and V is TRBV29-1, with D possibly being TRBD1 (5 bases). The sequence was collected from a man between 60 and 75 years old with active or convalescent COVID-19. The CDR3 here is CSVSTEKNSPLHF. DNA for the CDR3: TGCAGCGTCTCGACAGAAAAAAATTCACCCCTCCACTTT.